Below, one TCR beta chain is given with its context. The data belong to a study of blood T cell repertoires in COVID-19. V lost 5 bases, J lost 6 bases, and 6 bases stayed unmatched. The CDR3 is made up of 16 amino acids. The germline V gene has CDR1 SGHNT and CDR2 YENEEA. Generated by immunoSEQ multiplex PCR, the TCRdb table keeps only in-frame clones and is missing some. The data contain about 86,000 clones, about 90% of them seen just once; the ten biggest clones take up roughly 1.1%. The V gene is TRBV11-3, the J gene TRBJ2-2; 13 nucleotides line up with TRBD2. The TCR comes from a human donor in a cohort sampled during active COVID-19. Input material: peripheral blood. The CDR3 DNA reads as TGTGCCAGCAGCCCTACCGGACTAGCGGGAGCCGGGGAGCTGTTTTTT. Its protein is CASSPTGLAGAGELFF.